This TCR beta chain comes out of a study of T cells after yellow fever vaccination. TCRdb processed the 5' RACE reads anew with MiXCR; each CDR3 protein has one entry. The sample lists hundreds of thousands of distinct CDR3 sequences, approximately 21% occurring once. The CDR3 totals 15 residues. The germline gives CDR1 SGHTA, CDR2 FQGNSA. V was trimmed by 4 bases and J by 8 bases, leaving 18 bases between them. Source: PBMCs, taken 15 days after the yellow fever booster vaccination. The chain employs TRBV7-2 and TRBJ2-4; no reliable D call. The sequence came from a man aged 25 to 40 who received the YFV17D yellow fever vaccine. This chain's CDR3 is CASSSGDFRGDIQYF. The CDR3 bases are TGTGCCAGCAGCTCCGGAGACTTCCGTGGGGACATTCAGTACTTC.